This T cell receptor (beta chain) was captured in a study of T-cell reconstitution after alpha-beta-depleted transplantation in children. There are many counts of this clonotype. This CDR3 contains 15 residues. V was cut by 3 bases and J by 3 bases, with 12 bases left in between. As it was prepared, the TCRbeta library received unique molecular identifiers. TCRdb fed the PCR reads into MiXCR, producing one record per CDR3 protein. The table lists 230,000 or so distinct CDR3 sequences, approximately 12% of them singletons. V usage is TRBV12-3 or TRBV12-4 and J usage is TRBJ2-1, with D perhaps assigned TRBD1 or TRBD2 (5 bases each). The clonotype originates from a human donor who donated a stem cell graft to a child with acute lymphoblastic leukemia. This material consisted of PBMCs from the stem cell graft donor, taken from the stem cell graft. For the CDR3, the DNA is TGTGCCAGCAGTTTTGAGGGGTTTAGCTACAATGAGCAGTTCTTC. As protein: CASSFEGFSYNEQFF.